This TCR beta chain was obtained from a study of T-cell reconstitution after alpha-beta-depleted transplantation in children. Points from the study as a whole: A year post-transplant, T-cell counts and diversity derived mostly from newly produced T cells.

This clonotype was seen a few times. Its matching antigen is unknown. Its ends do not fully match the called genes, so a read error is possible. Unique molecular identifiers were incorporated during preparation of the TCRbeta library. One entry per CDR3 protein, called by TCRdb with MiXCR from the PCR reads. The profile covers some 100,000 distinct CDR3 sequences, with roughly a sixth appearing a single time and around 19% taken by the ten largest. Germline CDR1 reads SGHTA; CDR2 reads FQGNSA. The CDR3 is 12 residues long. The chain employs TRBV7-2 and TRBJ1-4; TRBD1 aligns across 7 bases. This sequence was found in a male patient aged 2 to 10 who had a stem cell transplant for acute lymphoblastic leukemia, so the T cells may come from the graft donor. Source: PBMCs, mostly from graft donor cells, taken 180 days after TCRalphabeta/CD19-depleted stem cell transplant. The CDR3 DNA reads as TGTGCCAGCAGCTTAGCGCCGGGACAGTCGATTTTT. It specifies CASSLAPGQSIF.